These 7 T cell receptor beta chains were all obtained from the same sample, sequenced in a study of beta chain features in type 1 diabetes. Every isolated RNA sample was fully reverse transcribed, so sequencing captured expressed TCRB transcripts. The assay was immunoSEQ multiplex PCR, and TCRdb's table has in-frame clones only and misses some. Among 600,000 to 700,000 clones listed, around 12% were seen once. These TCRs are of unknown antigen specificity. Notes on the study in general: TCRB CDR3s were moderately but significantly shorter in Type 1 diabetes patients in all four CD4+ subsets.

Material for sequencing was naive CD4+ T cells from blood. These receptor sequences come from a man aged 25-45 years with type 1 diabetes.

V usage is TRBV6-5 and J usage is TRBJ2-7; TRBD1 matches at 7 bases. The CDR3 spans 14 residues. Trimming removed 5 bases from V and 7 bases from J; junction bases left unmatched: 11. Germline assignment: CDR1 MNHEY and CDR2 SVGAGI. The DNA for the CDR3 is TGTGCCAGCAGTCCCCGACAGGGATCGAAGGAGCAGTACTTC. Translation: CASSPRQGSKEQYF.

This clone has a handful of counts. The chain recombines TRBV28 with TRBJ1-1, with unresolved D. CDR3 size: 13 residues. Germline CDR1 reads MDHEN; CDR2 reads SYDVKM. V dropped 1 base and J dropped 7 bases, with 10 bases sitting between them. The CDR3 loop is CASSLSMVFEAFF. The CDR3 region has the DNA TGTGCCAGCAGTTTATCAATGGTGTTTGAAGCTTTCTTT.

This clone showed up just a few times. The V and J genes are TRBV7-2 and TRBJ2-5; no definite D call. Germline V gene lookup returns CDR1 SGHTA and CDR2 FQGNSA. The CDR3 has 13 residues. V was trimmed by 5 bases and J by 0 bases, leaving 7 bases between them. CDR3 residues: CASSPEYQETQYF. The CDR3 nucleotides are TGTGCCAGCAGCCCAGAGTACCAAGAGACCCAGTACTTC.

A few counts support this clone. The rearrangement uses TRBV18 and TRBJ1-2, with a tentative D call TRBD1 (6 bases). The CDR3 is made up of 13 amino acids. V lost 5 bases to trimming and J lost 6 bases, with 13 bases between them. CDR1 and CDR2 from the germline V gene are KGHSH and LQKENI. Here the CDR3 DNA reads TGTGCCAGCTCAGCGACAGGAGTGGATGGCTACACCTTC. Translated, it gives CASSATGVDGYTF.

The sample holds a few counts of this clone. The chain recombines TRBV19 with TRBJ2-1; 9 bases line up with TRBD2. The germline V gene encodes CDR1 LNHDA and CDR2 SQIVND (reference sequence). This CDR3 region has 14 residues. The V gene end was trimmed by 6 bases and the J gene end by 3 bases; junction bases not matched to a gene: 3. DNA of the CDR3: TGTGCCAGTAGACTTAGCGGGGGCTACAATGAGCAGTTCTTC. Translating it yields CASRLSGGYNEQFF.

This clone has a handful of counts. This same CDR3 is encoded by further DNA sequences in the sample. J is TRBJ2-7 and V is TRBV18; tentative D call: TRBD1 (6 bases). This CDR3 region has 14 residues. Per germline, CDR1 KGHSH and CDR2 LQKENI. V was cut by 3 bases and J by 2 bases, with 11 bases left in between. CDR3 region: CASSPRTETYEQYF. For the CDR3, the DNA is TGTGCCAGCTCACCTCGGACAGAGACCTACGAGCAGTACTTC.

The chain carries TRBV5-4 and TRBJ2-3, with TRBD2 matching over 11 bases. The CDR3 is 16 residues long. After removal of 4 bases from V and 5 bases from J, the junction contained 9 bases not matched to a gene. Germline V CDR1 and CDR2: SGHNT, YYREEE (reference sequence). DNA for the CDR3: TGTGCCAGCAGCCCAAATAGCGGGGGGGCCGGAGATACGCAGTATTTT. This codes for CASSPNSGGAGDTQYF.